The rows below give T cell receptor beta chains drawn from one sample of a study of glioma-infiltrating T cells. TCRdb re-called the multiplex PCR reads through MiXCR, storing one row per CDR3 protein. Among about 200,000 distinct CDR3 sequences listed, roughly a third were seen once. The sample was glioma tissue, nonneoplastic brain tissue, or PBMCs (not recorded which). The receptors were gathered from a human donor with low-grade glioma or glioblastoma, undergoing nonglioma brain surgery, or in good health (not recorded which). Each CDR3 is given with its conserved first and last residue. A D gene is named only where the DNA matches it firmly. Some rows have no size entry. The others give once, few or many, or a class for an expanded clone.

d_call clone_size j_call v_call cdr3_aa cdr3_nt
TRBD1 NA TRBJ1-2 TRBV29-1 CSVEESTGQGAFGYTF TGCAGCGTTGAAGAGTCCACGGGACAGGGGGCATTTGGCTACACCTTC
TRBD1 many TRBJ2-7 TRBV7-9 CASSRTDRGGYEQYF TGTGCCAGCAGCAGAACGGACAGGGGTGGCTACGAGCAGTACTTC
NA few TRBJ2-7 TRBV5-1 CASSPTSPTNEQYF TGCGCCAGCAGCCCAACTAGTCCCACCAACGAGCAGTACTTC
NA NA TRBJ2-2 TRBV11-1 CASLGLNTGELFF TGTGCCAGCCTCGGTCTGAACACCGGGGAGCTGTTTTTT
NA many TRBJ2-1 TRBV6-2/TRBV6-3 CASRPPARPRFNEQFF TGTGCCAGCAGGCCCCCCGCGCGGCCCCGATTCAATGAGCAGTTCTTC
NA NA TRBJ2-2 TRBV6-1 CASYDDSGILTGELFF TGTGCCAGCTATGACGACTCGGGAATACTCACCGGGGAGCTGTTTTTT
NA NA TRBJ1-6 TRBV6-6 CASALGNNSPLHF TGTGCCAGCGCTTTGGGGAATAATTCACCCCTCCACTTT
TRBD1 many TRBJ1-1 TRBV11-1 CASSLVGTGGFAEAFF TGTGCCAGCAGCTTAGTTGGGACAGGGGGTTTCGCTGAAGCTTTCTTT
TRBD1 many TRBJ1-2 TRBV6-1 CASSQYRGSGGYTF TGTGCCAGCAGTCAGTACAGGGGTTCGGGTGGCTACACCTTC
NA many TRBJ2-7 TRBV3-1 CASSLAQGEQYF TGTGCCAGCAGCCTAGCCCAAGGCGAGCAGTACTTC
NA NA TRBJ1-6 TRBV2 CASSDVGRNSPLHF TGTGCCAGCAGTGACGTGGGTCGCAATTCACCCCTCCACTTT
TRBD1 many TRBJ2-7 TRBV15 CATSRRTGVDEQYF TGTGCCACCAGCAGACGGACAGGGGTAGACGAGCAGTACTTC
TRBD1 NA TRBJ2-7 TRBV9 CASSVSGTGVGNEQYF TGTGCCAGCAGCGTATCCGGGACAGGGGTCGGGAACGAGCAGTACTTC
NA NA TRBJ2-7 TRBV3-1 CASSHRQSMSPIRGEQYF TGTGCCAGCAGCCACCGACAATCCATGAGTCCTATCAGGGGTGAGCAGTACTTC
TRBD2 many TRBJ2-7 TRBV27 CASSVLAGGTYEQYF TGTGCCAGCAGTGTCCTAGCGGGAGGCACCTACGAGCAGTACTTC
NA few TRBJ2-4 TRBV14 CASSQESLGAKNIQYF TGTGCCAGCAGCCAAGAGAGTTTAGGGGCCAAAAACATTCAGTACTTC
TRBD1 many TRBJ2-5 TRBV27 CASSYIRDRQETQYF TGTGCCAGCAGTTATATCCGGGACAGACAAGAGACCCAGTACTTC
TRBD1 NA TRBJ1-2 TRBV27 CASGDRGYGYTF TGTGCCAGTGGGGACAGGGGCTATGGCTACACCTTC
NA NA TRBJ2-1 TRBV6-2/TRBV6-3 CVSSYSPDTEQFF TGTGTTAGCAGTTACTCACCTGACACTGAGCAGTTCTTC
NA few TRBJ1-1 TRBV5-6 CASSFLGLGKANTEAFF TGTGCCAGCAGCTTTTTAGGTCTTGGCAAAGCGAACACTGAAGCTTTCTTT
TRBD1 few TRBJ2-7 TRBV13 CASSYTRQGLYEQYF TGTGCCAGCAGCTACACCAGACAGGGCCTCTACGAGCAGTACTTC
TRBD1 few TRBJ2-3 TRBV7-6 CASSLRGQGATDTQYF TGTGCCAGCAGCTTAAGGGGACAGGGTGCCACAGATACGCAGTATTTT
NA many TRBJ1-1 TRBV19 CASSVRTVTEAFF TGTGCCAGTAGTGTTAGGACAGTCACTGAAGCTTTCTTT
NA many TRBJ1-4 TRBV18 CASSPPAGREKLFF TGTGCCAGCTCACCACCCGCAGGGAGGGAAAAACTGTTTTTT
TRBD2 NA TRBJ2-1 TRBV5-4 CASSRKLAGGLRSYNEQFF TGTGCCAGCAGCAGGAAATTAGCGGGAGGTCTGCGCTCCTACAATGAGCAGTTCTTC
NA NA TRBJ1-1 TRBV20-1 CSGAESMNTEAFF TGCAGCGGTGCGGAAAGCATGAATACTGAAGCTTTCTTT
NA many TRBJ2-3 TRBV28 CAAERSTDTQYF TGTGCCGCAGAACGGTCCACAGATACGCAGTATTTT